This T cell receptor (beta chain) was profiled in a study of blood T cells in healthy people across ages. The study, taken as a whole, reports: A greater number of naive CD4+ cells and higher diversity distinguished long-lived donors from aged donors. There was no known CMV status for donors, so expanded clonotype changes were possibly confounded. Estimates drawn from one million T cells were deemed to understate diversity.

The CDR3 covers 15 residues. The germline gives CDR1 LGHNA, CDR2 YSLEER. A second PCR of about 7 to 12 cycles used a sample-barcoded 5' primer and a J-beta primer mix. One entry per CDR3 protein, called by TCRdb with MiXCR from the 5' RACE reads. This sample has 800,000 to 950,000 distinct CDR3 sequences, with 35% to 40% found just once. Note on this clonotype: Its antigen remains unidentified.

The sequence was collected from a man between 18 and 29 years old in good health. Material: blood. The rearrangement uses TRBV4-3 and TRBJ2-4; no clear D. The end of the DNA aligns better with TRBJ2-5, so the J call may be wrong. CDR3 protein: CASSQDAVLRETQYF. CDR3 sequence (DNA): TGCGCCAGCAGCCAAGATGCAGTGCTTCGGGAGACCCAGTACTTC.